The rows below give T cell receptor beta chains drawn from one sample of a study of identical twins. TCRdb passed the 5' RACE reads through MiXCR, listing each CDR3 protein once. The repertoire includes 200,000 or so distinct CDR3 sequences, more than 15% of them detected once, and over 35% sits in the top ten. These data also formed part of another study, on T cells expressing NK-cell markers.

The sample comprised CD8+ T cells sorted from blood. The receptors originated from a woman aged 18 to 35 in good health. Both conserved end residues are part of each CDR3. A D gene is named only where the DNA matches it firmly. Clone size is stated in some rows and not others, as once, few, many or a class when expanded.

j_call	v_call	clone_size	d_call	cdr3_aa	cdr3_nt
TRBJ1-5	TRBV4-3	-	-	CASSQNAGANQPQHF	TGCGCCAGCAGCCAAAACGCCGGGGCGAATCAGCCCCAGCATTTT
TRBJ2-7	TRBV4-3	few	TRBD2	CASSHRLAGVYEQYF	TGCGCCAGCAGCCATCGACTAGCGGGAGTCTACGAGCAGTACTTC
TRBJ2-5	TRBV14	few	-	CASSHFKGQQETQYF	TGTGCCAGCAGCCATTTTAAGGGACAACAAGAGACCCAGTACTTC
TRBJ2-1	TRBV29-1	-	-	CSVAIWRSEQFF	TGCAGCGTTGCCATTTGGAGGTCTGAGCAGTTCTTC
TRBJ2-7	TRBV7-9	-	-	CASSSPGNQGYEQYF	TGTGCCAGCAGTTCACCGGGTAACCAAGGCTACGAGCAGTACTTC
TRBJ2-3	TRBV7-7	few	TRBD2	CASSTGLAVDTQYF	TGTGCTAGCAGCACGGGACTAGCGGTAGATACGCAGTATTTT
TRBJ1-2	TRBV7-9	-	-	CASRTDSAGLDYGYTF	TGTGCCAGCAGAACGGACAGCGCAGGGCTCGACTATGGCTACACCTTC
TRBJ2-7	TRBV21-1	few	-	CASSDRESSRYEQYF	TGTGCCAGCAGCGACAGAGAGAGCAGTAGGTACGAGCAGTACTTC
TRBJ2-3	TRBV9	once	TRBD2	CASSVGSGTDTDTQYF	TGTGCCAGCAGCGTGGGGAGCGGGACCGACACAGATACGCAGTATTTT
TRBJ2-7	TRBV7-9	-	-	CASSRLTSSYEQYF	TGTGCCAGCAGCCGCCTGACTAGCTCCTACGAGCAGTACTTC
TRBJ1-5	TRBV10-3	few	TRBD1	CAISGQEYSNQPQHF	TGTGCCATCAGCGGACAGGAATATAGCAATCAGCCCCAGCATTTT
TRBJ2-3	TRBV27	-	-	CASSFTGENTQYF	TGTGCCAGCAGTTTTACGGGAGAGAATACGCAGTATTTT
TRBJ2-3	TRBV6-1	once	-	CASSEISTDTQYF	TGTGCCAGCAGTGAGATTTCCACAGATACGCAGTATTTT
TRBJ2-3	TRBV3-1	-	-	CASSQDRVRGPLSTDTQYF	TGTGCCAGCAGCCAAGATCGGGTACGGGGCCCACTTAGCACAGATACGCAGTATTTT
TRBJ2-7	TRBV13	-	-	CASSLSGGAGDEQYF	TGTGCCAGCAGCTTAAGTGGGGGGGCCGGTGACGAGCAGTACTTC
TRBJ2-5	TRBV20-1	-	-	CSARDTYQETQYF	TGCAGTGCTAGAGATACGTACCAAGAGACCCAGTACTTC
TRBJ1-2	TRBV7-6	-	-	CASSLLRGGYTF	TGTGCCAGCAGCTTACTGAGGGGTGGCTACACCTTC
TRBJ2-3	TRBV29-1	-	TRBD2	CSVGSGGSDTLYF	TGCAGCGTTGGAAGCGGGGGGTCAGATACGCTGTATTTT